What follows are 21 T cell receptor beta chains derived from one specimen sequenced in a study of CD8+CD57+ T cells in acquired aplastic anemia. Genomic DNA acted as the template from which TCR beta VDJ combination and CDR3 sequence profiling were carried out. From the reads, TCRdb called clonotypes with MiXCR, one entry per CDR3 protein. Among 150,000 to 200,000 distinct CDR3 sequences listed, roughly 64% were seen once. The sample taken for sequencing was sorted CD4+, CD8+, or CD8+CD57+ T cells (not recorded which) from PBMCs. The source is a human donor with severe aplastic anemia or a healthy control (not recorded which).

V usage is TRBV24-1 and J usage is TRBJ2-1; D possibly uses TRBD1 or TRBD2 (7 bases each). The CDR3 is 21 amino acids. Germline CDR1 KGHDR, CDR2 SFDVKD. The ends were cut back, 4 bases at V and 2 bases at J, with 29 bases in the middle. CDR3 loop: CATSETLDRSTGGRTYNEQFF. CDR3 nucleotides: TGTGCCACCAGTGAGACTTTGGACAGGTCCACGGGAGGAAGGACCTACAATGAGCAGTTCTTC.

This clonotype was seen a handful of times. This chain links TRBV10-3 with TRBJ1-3; D possibly corresponds to TRBD1 (5 bases). Germline-derived CDR1 and CDR2 are ENHRY and SYGVKD. V lost 10 bases and J 0 bases, leaving 13 bases between the germline ends. There are 14 residues in the CDR3. The CDR3 coding sequence is TGTGCCAGCGGGGCGATGAGCTCTGGAAACACCATATATTTT. Protein: CASGAMSSGNTIYF.

The chain couples TRBV12-3 or TRBV12-4 to TRBJ2-7; perhaps D is TRBD1 or TRBD2 (6 bases each). The ends were cut back, 8 bases at V and 6 bases at J, with 20 bases in the middle. The CDR3 is 14 amino acids. The DNA for the CDR3 is TGTGCCAGCGCCCAATCGGGCAGGGGAGGCGAGCAGTACTTC. Its protein is CASAQSGRGGEQYF.

Here the CDR3 DNA reads TGTGCCAGCAGCTTTTTACGGGACAGGGTTCCCTTGTGTCCTGACCAAGAGACCCAGTACTTC. Translation gives CASSFLRDRVPLCPDQETQYF. The chain combines TRBV7-2 with TRBJ2-5; TRBD1 matches at 9 bases. The germline V gene has CDR1 SGHTA and CDR2 FQGNSA. This CDR3 is 21 amino acids long. V trimming: 3 bases; J trimming: 0 bases; junction bases outside the gene matches: 20.

This clonotype was picked up many times. One base away lies a much larger clone, so this may be a sequencing read error. The chain is built from TRBV20-1 and TRBJ2-3; D is unclear. The CDR3 extends over 10 amino acids. Germline CDR1 and CDR2: DFQATT and SNEGSKA (reference sequence). CDR3 in DNA: TGCAGTGCACTTCGAGATGCGCAGTATTTT. As protein: CSALRDAQYF.

The V and J genes are TRBV7-9 and TRBJ2-2; D may be TRBD1 (5 bases). Germline lookup yields CDR1 SEHNR and CDR2 FQNEAQ (reference sequence). The CDR3 covers 13 residues. Trimming stripped 6 bases from V and 4 bases from J, with 9 bases between. The CDR3 DNA sequence: TGTGCCAGCAGTTTGACAGCCACCGGGGAGCTGTTTTTT. Its translation: CASSLTATGELFF.

The chain is built from TRBV20-1 and TRBJ1-1; 8 bases fit TRBD1. The length of the CDR3 is 13 residues. V was clipped by 6 bases and J by 5 bases; unmatched bases: 8. The germline V gene has CDR1 DFQATT and CDR2 SNEGSKA (reference sequence). CDR3 in amino acids: CSATPGGRTEAFF. The CDR3 region has the DNA TGCAGTGCAACCCCAGGGGGCAGGACTGAAGCTTTCTTT.

V usage is TRBV24-1 and J usage is TRBJ1-2, with a possible D match to TRBD1 (5 bases). The CDR3 covers 13 residues. V was trimmed by 5 bases and J by 3 bases, leaving 9 bases between them. Per germline, CDR1 KGHDR and CDR2 SFDVKD. The CDR3 region is CATSAKGHYGYTF. CDR3 bases: TGTGCCACCAGTGCGAAGGGACACTATGGCTACACCTTC.

The V call is TRBV20-1, the J call TRBJ2-1; 13 bases are a match to TRBD2. Trimming took 0 bases from V and 7 from J; bases not matched to a gene: 3. CDR1 DFQATT and CDR2 SNEGSKA come from the germline V gene (reference sequence). The CDR3 contains 15 residues. The CDR3, as DNA: TGCAGTGCTAGAGATGGGGGACTAGCGGGAAATGAGCAGTTCTTC. Protein product: CSARDGGLAGNEQFF.

The chain couples TRBV5-1 to TRBJ2-2, with TRBD1 matching over 7 bases. Germline CDR1 SGHRS, CDR2 YFSETQ. The junction had 7 bases not matched to a gene; V was cut back by 1 base and J by 4 bases. The CDR3 has 16 amino acids. The CDR3 region is CASSLWRQGTTGELFF. As DNA, the CDR3 is TGCGCCAGCAGCTTGTGGAGACAGGGAACCACCGGGGAGCTGTTTTTT.

The chain carries TRBV7-2 and TRBJ1-2, with no clear D. V was shortened by 5 bases and J by 2 bases, with 15 bases between the two germline ends. Per germline, CDR1 SGHTA and CDR2 FQGNSA. CDR3 size: 15 residues. Written as DNA, the CDR3 is TGTGCCAGCAGCCACGCAACTACAGAGAACTATGGCTACACCTTC. Translated, it gives CASSHATTENYGYTF.

This clonotype was seen a handful of times. The CDR3 DNA follows: TGTGCCTGGGGTTGGGAGGACAGGGGATTTGAAGCTTTCTTT. Translation gives CAWGWEDRGFEAFF. The chain is built from TRBV30 and TRBJ1-1; 9 bases map to TRBD1. CDR1 is GTSNPN, CDR2 SVGIG, per germline (reference sequence). The CDR3 consists of 14 residues. With V trimmed by 5 bases and J by 7 bases, 11 bases remained unmatched.

In this sample, this clonotype turned up many times. The chain recombines TRBV6-6 with TRBJ2-7; D is uncertain. Trimming left V 7 bases short and J 5 bases short, with 9 bases between. Germline V gene lookup returns CDR1 MNHNY and CDR2 SVGAGI (reference sequence). This CDR3 spans 11 amino acids. The CDR3 region has the DNA TGTGCCAGCACCGCACCCAACGAGCAGTACTTC. It codes for CASTAPNEQYF.

This sequence joins TRBV15 and TRBJ2-4; D call uncertain. The V end lost 3 bases, the J end lost 7 bases, and 13 bases lay between the germline ends. This CDR3 has 14 residues. Germline-derived CDR1 and CDR2 are LNHNV and YYDKDF (reference sequence). The CDR3 bases are TGTGCCACCAGCAGGGGGTACGGGTTGAACATTCAGTACTTC. Translated: CATSRGYGLNIQYF.

V gene TRBV7-8 combines with J gene TRBJ2-7, with 10 bases matching TRBD2. The CDR3 extends over 16 amino acids. Germline values: CDR1 SGHVS, CDR2 FQNEAQ. The junction had 5 bases not matched to a gene; V was cut back by 1 base and J by 2 bases. This chain's CDR3 is CASSLDASGSTYEQYF. The CDR3 DNA reads as TGTGCCAGCAGCTTAGACGCTAGCGGGAGTACCTACGAGCAGTACTTC.

Only a few counts were recorded for this clonotype. J is TRBJ1-1 and V is TRBV27; unclear D gene. Germline CDR1 reads MNHEY; CDR2 reads SMNVEV (reference sequence). CDR3 length: 15 residues. The V gene lost 5 bases and the J gene lost 5 bases, with 18 bases spanning the gap. The CDR3 DNA is TGTGCCAGCAGTCCCCCCAGGCCCCATTTAACTGAAGCTTTCTTT. It codes for CASSPPRPHLTEAFF.

The chain links TRBV15 to TRBJ1-2; no definite D call. Deletions cut 7 bases from V and 2 bases from J, with 8 bases between. Germline loops: CDR1 LNHNV, CDR2 YYDKDF (reference sequence). The CDR3 extends over 12 amino acids. The CDR3 region is CATKGGNYGYTF. In DNA form, the CDR3 reads TGTGCCACCAAGGGAGGGAACTATGGCTACACCTTC.

This chain joins TRBV7-4 and TRBJ1-5; D is perhaps TRBD1 (6 bases). The CDR3 spans 16 residues. Trimming took off 3 bases at V and 7 bases at J, with 19 bases between the two ends. Per germline, CDR1 SGHVT and CDR2 SQSDAQ. DNA of the CDR3: TGTGCCAGCAGCTTCCGAGATACAGGGTATGTGCAGCCCCAGCATTTT. Translated, it gives CASSFRDTGYVQPQHF.

This clonotype was detected only a few times. CDR3 amino acids: CSALQNYEQYF. In nucleotides, the CDR3 is TGCAGTGCCCTACAGAACTACGAGCAGTACTTC. The J gene is TRBJ2-7, the V gene TRBV20-1, with no clear D. The CDR3 runs to 11 residues. Per the germline V gene, CDR1 is DFQATT and CDR2 is SNEGSKA (reference sequence). The V and J ends lost 6 bases and 3 bases respectively, with 9 bases between them.

The rearrangement uses TRBV12-3 or TRBV12-4 and TRBJ2-2; D ambiguous. The germline V and J ends were trimmed by 3 bases and 0 bases, with 23 bases remaining between them. There are 20 residues in the CDR3. The CDR3 sequence: CASSFRRLGGIPSNTGELFF. The DNA for the CDR3 is TGTGCCAGCAGTTTTAGGCGGCTTGGCGGCATTCCCTCGAACACCGGGGAGCTGTTTTTT.

V and J are TRBV5-5 and TRBJ2-7; D is unresolved. This CDR3 is built from 14 residues. Trimming took 0 bases from V and 1 from J, leaving 8 bases between them. Germline CDR1 reads SGHKS; CDR2 reads YYEKEE (reference sequence). The CDR3 nucleotides read TGTGCCAGCAGCTTGGGACGGCCTTCCTACGAGCAGTACTTC. It specifies CASSLGRPSYEQYF.